This record concerns one T cell receptor (beta chain) sequence. The data were produced by immunoSEQ multiplex PCR, yet TCRdb's version contains in-frame clones alone and is incomplete. The sample consists of under 600,000 clones, around 96% of them appearing once. The data belong to a study of shared clonotypes between healthy human individuals. CDR3 length equals 16 residues. Germline CDR1 reads MGHRA; CDR2 reads YSYEKL. The V and J genes are TRBV4-1 and TRBJ2-5; D uncertain. TRBJ2-7 explains the end of the DNA better; the J call may be wrong. The sequence came from a woman in her twenties or thirties in good health. The source material was naive CD4+ T cells sorted from blood. Subset indicated: CD45RA+ positively selected. CDR3 amino acids: CASSQGGTLENHEQYF. In DNA, the CDR3 is TGCGCCAGCAGCCAAGGAGGCACTCTAGAGAACCACGAGCAGTACTTC.